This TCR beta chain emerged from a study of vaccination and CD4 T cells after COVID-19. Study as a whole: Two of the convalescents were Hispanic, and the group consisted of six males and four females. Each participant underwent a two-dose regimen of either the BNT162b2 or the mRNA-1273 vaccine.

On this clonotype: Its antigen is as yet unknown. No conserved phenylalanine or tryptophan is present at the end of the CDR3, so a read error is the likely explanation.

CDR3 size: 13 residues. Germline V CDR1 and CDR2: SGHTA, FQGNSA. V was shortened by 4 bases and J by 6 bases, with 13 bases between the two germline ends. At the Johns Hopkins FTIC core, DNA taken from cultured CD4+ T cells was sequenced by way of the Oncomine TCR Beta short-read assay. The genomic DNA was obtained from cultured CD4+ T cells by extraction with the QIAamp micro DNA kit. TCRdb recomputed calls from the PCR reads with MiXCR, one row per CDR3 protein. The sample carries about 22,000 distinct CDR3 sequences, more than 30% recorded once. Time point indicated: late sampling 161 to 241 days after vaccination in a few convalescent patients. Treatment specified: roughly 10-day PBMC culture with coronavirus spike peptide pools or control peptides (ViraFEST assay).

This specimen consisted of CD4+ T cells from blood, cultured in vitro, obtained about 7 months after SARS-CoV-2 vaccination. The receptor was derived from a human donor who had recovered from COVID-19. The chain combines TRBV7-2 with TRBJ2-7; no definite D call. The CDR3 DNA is TGTGCCAGCAGCTCGCGGCTCGTTCCCGAGCAGTACCTC. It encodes CASSSRLVPEQYL.